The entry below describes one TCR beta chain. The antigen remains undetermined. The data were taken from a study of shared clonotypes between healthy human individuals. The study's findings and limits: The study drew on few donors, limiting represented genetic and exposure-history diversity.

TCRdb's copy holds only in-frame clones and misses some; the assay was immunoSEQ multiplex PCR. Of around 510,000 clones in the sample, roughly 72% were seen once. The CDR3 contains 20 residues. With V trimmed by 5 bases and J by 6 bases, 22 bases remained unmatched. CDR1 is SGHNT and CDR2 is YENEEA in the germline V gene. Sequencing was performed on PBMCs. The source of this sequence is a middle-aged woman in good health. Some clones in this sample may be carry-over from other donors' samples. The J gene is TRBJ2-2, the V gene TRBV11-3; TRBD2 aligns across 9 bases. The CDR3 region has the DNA TGTGCCAGCAGCAAACCTCATGGAGTGCTAGCGGGAATGCGGGCCGGGGAGCTGTTTTTT. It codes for CASSKPHGVLAGMRAGELFF.